Following are 23 T cell receptor beta chains from one sample sequenced in a study of tissue T cells after allogeneic stem cell transplantation. Assay: immunoSEQ multiplex PCR; the TCRdb copy retains only in-frame clones and omits some. The sample yields fewer than 5,000 clones, around 45% seen once. Time point defined: mouse harvest day 14 after allogeneic transplant. The graft held 10^6 splenic CD5+ T cells and 10^7 T-cell-depleted bone marrow cells. What was sequenced was gut tissue. These receptors originate from a female BALB/c mouse given C57BL/6 T cells with graft-versus-host disease after an allogeneic hematopoietic cell transplant.

As regards this clone: Mouse germline and gene names are used. The CDR3 is cut off 1 residue early in the read; its end comes from the germline J gene. V usage is TRBV23 and J usage is TRBJ2-7; whether TRBD1, the table's D call, matches the DNA was not checked. The CDR3 has 13 amino acids. Per the germline V gene, CDR1 is KGHTA and CDR2 is FQNQQP. This CDR3 is CSSSHPDRGEQYF. Incomplete CDR3 DNA: TGCTCCAGCAGTCACCCCGACAGGGGTGAACAGTAC. The variable domain in full, with the rest retrieved from reference TRBV23 and TRBJ2-7, is DAAVTQKPRYLIKMKGQEAEMKCIPEKGHTAVFWYQQKQSKELKFLIYFQNQQPLDQIDMVKERFSAVCPSSSLCSLGIRTCEAEDSALYLCSSSHPDRGEQYFGPGTRLTVL.

Concerning this clone: The genes are named according to mouse. The CDR3 sequence is CASSQNRGNEQYF. CDR3 DNA (partial): TGTGCCAGCAGCCAAAACCGGGGGAATGAACAGTAC. This chain links TRBV2 with TRBJ2-7, with D perhaps assigned TRBD1 or TRBD2 (5 bases each). Read coverage stops 1 residue before the CDR3 terminus; the germline J gene supplies the remainder. The germline gives CDR1 LGHNA, CDR2 YSYQKL. V dropped 2 bases and J dropped 5 bases, with 10 bases sitting between them. The CDR3 has 13 amino acids.

Details on this clone: Mouse gene names and germline throughout. The read comes to an end 1 residue before the CDR3 does, leaving the germline J gene to fill in the end. The chain recombines TRBV23 with TRBJ1-4. Germline loops: CDR1 KGHTA, CDR2 FQNQQP. This CDR3 region has 15 residues. The part of the CDR3 DNA that was read is TGCTCCAGCAGTCAAATGGCAATTTCCAACGAAAGATTATTT. Its protein product is CSSSQMAISNERLF. The whole CDR3 region reads CSSSQMAISNERLFF.

With respect to this clone: Gene names are the mouse ones. CDR3 amino acids: CTCSADRQNTEVFF. The CDR3 DNA, read in part, is TGCACCTGCAGTGCAGATCGTCAAAACACAGAAGTCTTC. The rearrangement links TRBV1 to TRBJ1-1; D ambiguous. The read terminates 1 residue ahead of where the CDR3 ends, so the germline J gene completes it. V was shortened by 0 bases and J by 1 base, with 6 bases between the two germline ends. The germline CDR1 and CDR2 sequences are NSQYPW and LRSPGD (reference sequence). The CDR3 totals 14 residues.

This clone occurred a few times. The listed genes are named as in mouse. The DNA ends 1 residue before the CDR3 does, and the rest of the CDR3 is filled in from the germline J gene. The V gene is TRBV15, the J gene TRBJ1-3; D may be TRBD1 (5 bases). CDR1 SGHND and CDR2 FRSKSL come from the germline V gene. This CDR3 has 14 amino acids. V was pared by 3 bases and J by 0 bases, with 6 bases between. The DNA read from the CDR3 is TGTGCCAGCAGTTTCGGGGGTTCTGGAAATACGCTCTAT. Protein product: CASSFGGSGNTLY. The CDR3 as a whole reads CASSFGGSGNTLYF.

Notes on this clone: Mouse germline and gene names are used. Coverage ceases 1 residue before the CDR3 finishes, and the germline J gene fills in the end. V usage is TRBV26 and J usage is TRBJ2-5, with D tentatively TRBD1 (5 bases). Trimming cost V 4 bases and J 0 bases, with 8 bases left between them. Germline V CDR1 and CDR2: KGHPV, FQNQEV (reference sequence). The CDR3 covers 14 residues. The CDR3 reads CASSPTVNQDTQYF. The CDR3 bases that were read are TGTGCCAGCAGTCCGACAGTTAACCAAGACACCCAGTAC.

By its share, this clone is medium-sized. Germline and genes: mouse. The CDR3 end is not reached by the read, which stops 1 residue before it; the germline J gene fills it in. The chain is built from TRBV13-3 and TRBJ2-1; tentative D call: TRBD1 (5 bases). V lost 3 bases and J 0 bases, leaving 7 bases between the germline ends. CDR1 is NNHDY, CDR2 SYVADS, per germline. The CDR3 extends over 14 amino acids. Partial CDR3 DNA: TGTGCCAGCAGTGCCAGGGTTAACTATGCTGAGCAGTTC. Protein product: CASSARVNYAEQF. The full CDR3 protein is CASSARVNYAEQFF.

As to this clone: Gene labels here are mouse ones. Read sequence stops 1 residue before the CDR3 end, and the germline J gene provides the missing end. Other DNA variants within this sample encode the same CDR3. The chain employs TRBV26 and TRBJ2-7, with 8 bases matching TRBD2. The CDR3 covers 13 residues. CDR1 is KGHPV and CDR2 is FQNQEV in the germline V gene (reference sequence). After removal of 2 bases from V and 3 bases from J, the junction contained 0 bases not matched to a gene. The CDR3 loop reads CASSLLGGYEQYF. Partial CDR3 DNA: TGTGCCAGCAGTCTGCTGGGGGGCTATGAACAGTAC.

This clone showed up just a few times. The germline and genes are mouse ones. This chain's CDR3 is CASSGDWGAYEQYF. Partial CDR3 DNA: TGTGCCAGCAGTGGGGACTGGGGGGCCTATGAACAGTAC. This chain connects TRBV13-3 to TRBJ2-7, with 12 bases lining up with TRBD2. The read terminates 1 residue ahead of where the CDR3 ends, so the germline J gene completes it. V gave up 3 bases and J gave up 2 bases; unmatched junction bases: 0. Per germline, CDR1 NNHDY and CDR2 SYVADS. This CDR3 has 14 residues.

Note on this clone: Each gene name is a mouse one. The read is 1 residue too short to cover the CDR3 end, so that end is filled in from the germline J gene. This chain links TRBV16 with TRBJ1-4; D call uncertain. Trimming shortened V by 5 bases and J by 0 bases, and 4 bases separated the two germline ends. This CDR3 is 13 amino acids long. Germline CDR1 reads SGHSA; CDR2 reads FRNQAP. This chain's CDR3 is CASSPISNERLFF. The CDR3 DNA, read in part, is TGTGCAAGCAGCCCAATTTCCAACGAAAGATTATTT.

By sample share, this clone is medium-sized. Gene names and germline match the mouse. The read ends 1 residue early relative to the CDR3; the germline J gene fills the gap. The chain carries TRBV13-2 and TRBJ2-1; TRBD1 is a possible D gene (5 bases). This CDR3 comprises 12 residues. Germline V lookup: CDR1 NNHNN, CDR2 SYGAGS (reference sequence). V lost 7 bases, J lost 4 bases, and 9 bases lay in between. CDR3: CASSQGYAEQFF. Partial CDR3 DNA: TGTGCCAGCTCCCAGGGTTATGCTGAGCAGTTC.

Remarks on this clone: Gene names follow the mouse nomenclature. From the germline J gene comes the end of the CDR3, since the read stops 1 residue before it. The genes are TRBV14 and TRBJ2-7, with TRBD1 matching 7 bases. CDR1 and CDR2 from the germline V gene are SGHDT and FRDEAV. The CDR3 runs 14 residues. V lost 4 bases and J lost 0; bases outside the gene matches: 4. The CDR3 loop reads CASSLQGSSYEQYF. CDR3 bases read: TGTGCCAGCAGTCTACAGGGGAGCTCCTATGAACAGTAC.

Details on this clone: Germline and genes: mouse. Coverage ceases 1 residue before the CDR3 finishes, and the germline J gene fills in the end. The chain recombines TRBV26 with TRBJ1-6; D gene uncertain. TRBJ1-6 is noted as an ORF with a role that remains uncertain. The CDR3 spans 14 residues. Between the trimmed V and J ends, which lost 2 bases and 3 bases, there was a span of 5 bases. Germline CDR1 is KGHPV and CDR2 is FQNQEV (reference sequence). This CDR3 is CASSLPDYNSPLYF. The covered CDR3 bases are TGTGCCAGCAGTCTGCCAGACTATAATTCGCCCCTCTAC.

As concerns this clone: Gene and germline names: mouse. The read is 1 residue too short to cover the CDR3 end, so that end is filled in from the germline J gene. The genes are TRBV29 and TRBJ1-5, with 7 bases fitting TRBD1. The V segment lost 3 bases and the J segment 2 bases; nucleotides outside the gene matches: 1. The CDR3 is 14 residues long. Germline CDR1 reads MSHET; CDR2 reads SYDVDS. CDR3 DNA (partial): TGTGCTAGCAGTTTCACAGGGGACAACCAGGCTCCGCTT. It codes for CASSFTGDNQAPL. The whole CDR3 protein reads CASSFTGDNQAPLF. Full variable domain (missing parts from reference TRBV29 and TRBJ1-5): DMKVTQMPRYLIKRMGENVLLECGQDMSHETMYWYRQDPGLGLQLIYISYDVDSNSEGDIPKGYRVSRKKREHFSLILDSAKTNQTSVYFCASSFTGDNQAPLFGEGTRLSVL.

Regarding this clone: Each gene name is a mouse one. The read terminates 1 residue before the CDR3 end, so the remaining end is supplied by the germline J gene. V gene TRBV12-1 combines with J gene TRBJ2-7; 12 positions match TRBD2. The CDR3 loop spans 14 amino acids. Germline V gives CDR1 SGHSN, CDR2 HYEKVE. Trimming cost V 6 bases and J 6 bases; bases outside gene matches: 8. The DNA read from the CDR3 is TGTGCCAGCAGCTACGACTGGGGGGGCTTTGAACAGTAC. As protein: CASSYDWGGFEQY. The CDR3, in full, reads CASSYDWGGFEQYF.

This clone was observed a few times. Gene labels here are mouse ones. The CDR3 is cut off 1 residue early in the read; its end comes from the germline J gene. The chain joins TRBV23 to TRBJ2-7; TRBD2, as called in the table, went unchecked against the DNA. Germline CDR1 is KGHTA and CDR2 is FQNQQP. The CDR3 is 16 amino acids. The sequenced CDR3 bases are TGCTCCAGCAGTCAAAATCCAGGACTGGGGGGGTTTGAACAGTAC. Translating gives CSSSQNPGLGGFEQY. The full CDR3 reads CSSSQNPGLGGFEQYF.

This clone has only a few counts. The gene names given are mouse names. The missing CDR3 end, 1 residue past where the read stops, is filled in from the germline J gene. The chain couples TRBV16 to TRBJ1-3; D gene uncertain. V was trimmed by 0 bases and J by 0 bases, leaving 6 bases between them. Per germline, CDR1 SGHSA and CDR2 FRNQAP. The CDR3 totals 15 residues. The sequenced CDR3 bases are TGTGCAAGCAGCTTAGACAGCCCTTCTGGAAATACGCTCTAT. Translation gives CASSLDSPSGNTLY. The whole CDR3 reads CASSLDSPSGNTLYF.

Of note for this clone: The gene names given are mouse names. Sequencing ends 1 residue short of the CDR3 end; the germline J gene provides the rest. The rearrangement links TRBV13-3 to TRBJ1-2; TRBD1 matches 8 bases. After removal of 2 bases from V and 3 bases from J, the junction contained 3 bases not matched to a gene. Germline assignment: CDR1 NNHDY and CDR2 SYVADS. The CDR3 totals 14 residues. The covered CDR3 bases are TGTGCCAGCAGTGAGACAGGGGAGGACTCCGACTACACC. This codes for CASSETGEDSDYT. The entire CDR3 is CASSETGEDSDYTF.

With regard to this clone: The germline and genes are mouse ones. The CDR3 goes on 1 residue after the read ends, and that part is filled in from the germline J gene. The chain carries TRBV15 and TRBJ2-4; D assignment may be TRBD1 or TRBD2 (6 bases each). The CDR3 covers 16 residues. Germline values: CDR1 SGHND, CDR2 FRSKSL. V dropped 2 bases and J dropped 3 bases, with 15 bases sitting between them. The CDR3 loop reads CASSLSGGTRQNTLYF. CDR3 DNA, as far as it was read: TGTGCCAGCAGTTTAAGCGGGGGGACAAGACAAAACACCTTGTAC.

This clone is medium-sized in the sample. Gene names are mouse gene names. Coverage ceases 1 residue before the CDR3 finishes, and the germline J gene fills in the end. The chain couples TRBV12-1 to TRBJ2-4; D unresolved. The ends were cut back, 0 bases at V and 1 base at J, with 4 bases in the middle. CDR3 length: 13 residues. The germline gives CDR1 SGHSN, CDR2 HYEKVE. The CDR3 spells CASSLEGQNTLYF. The sequenced part of the CDR3 DNA is TGTGCCAGCTCTCTCGAGGGTCAAAACACCTTGTAC.

With respect to this clone: Each gene name is a mouse one. The CDR3 loop is CASTTGTGQLYF. The DNA read from the CDR3 is TGTGCCAGCACCACAGGGACCGGGCAGCTCTAC. V and J are TRBV26 and TRBJ2-2; D possibly corresponds to TRBD1 (6 bases). Read coverage stops 1 residue before the CDR3 terminus; the germline J gene supplies the remainder. The V end was cut by 7 bases, the J end by 5 bases, with 8 bases between. This CDR3 has 12 amino acids. Germline lookup yields CDR1 KGHPV and CDR2 FQNQEV (reference sequence).

This clone was counted between two and nine times. The gene names here belong to mouse. The DNA ends 1 residue before the CDR3 does, and the rest of the CDR3 is filled in from the germline J gene. The chain couples TRBV26 to TRBJ2-4; 9 bases fit TRBD2. The CDR3 consists of 16 residues. Losses at the gene ends were 3 bases for V and 0 bases for J; bases not matched to a gene: 4. Germline CDR1 and CDR2: KGHPV and FQNQEV (reference sequence). CDR3 protein: CASSLWGGASQNTLYF. Partial CDR3 DNA: TGTGCCAGCAGTCTTTGGGGGGGCGCTAGTCAAAACACCTTGTAC.

Within the sample, this clone is large (0.1 to 1%). Gene names denote mouse genes. The CDR3 goes on 1 residue after the read ends, and that part is filled in from the germline J gene. The chain recombines TRBV19 with TRBJ1-5; 8 bases are shared with TRBD1. The CDR3 length is 16 residues. Germline V gene sequence: CDR1 FNHDT, CDR2 SITEND (reference sequence). V lost 1 base, J lost 3 bases, and 6 bases stayed unmatched. The CDR3 DNA, read in part, is TGTGCCAGCAGTATACGCAGGGGGCAAGGCAACCAGGCTCCGCTT. Translated, it gives CASSIRRGQGNQAPL. The complete CDR3 reads CASSIRRGQGNQAPLF.